One and the same sample provided the 2 T cell receptor beta chains below, sequenced in a study of T cells in Graves' hyperthyroidism and ophthalmopathy. The investigators amplified TCR beta CDR3 regions from RNA transcripts. The HTBI primer set was used in a first-round RT-PCR of the TCR CDR3. TCRdb analysed the multiplex PCR reads with MiXCR anew, one entry per CDR3 protein. The sample lists about 180,000 distinct CDR3 sequences; approximately 15% were seen once. The specimen was blood. These receptors all stem from a woman in her fifties or sixties with Graves' hyperthyroidism.

The V call is TRBV19, the J call TRBJ1-1, with D hard to call. CDR1 is LNHDA, CDR2 SQIVND, per germline (reference sequence). The CDR3 totals 13 residues. Deletions cut 7 bases from V and 1 base from J, with 10 bases between. The CDR3 DNA reads TGTGCCAGTAAGGGCAGGCAGAACACTGAAGCTTTCTTT. Translated, it gives CASKGRQNTEAFF.

This clonotype was seen ten or more times. This sequence joins TRBV20-1 and TRBJ2-7; 8 nucleotides agree with TRBD2. Germline assignment: CDR1 DFQATT and CDR2 SNEGSKA (reference sequence). V lost 7 bases, J lost 0 bases, and 11 bases stayed unmatched. The CDR3 spans 15 residues. The CDR3 DNA follows: TGCAGTGGTACAGCGGGGGTCTCGAGCTCCTACGAGCAGTACTTC. Translating it yields CSGTAGVSSSYEQYF.